This entry features one T cell receptor (beta chain) sequence. Its specificity is unknown. These data are taken from a study of cytomegalovirus exposure and HLA in healthy donors. There are 14 residues in the CDR3. V was pared by 5 bases and J by 4 bases, with 5 bases of the junction left unmatched. Per the germline V gene, CDR1 is SGHTA and CDR2 is FQGNSA. Study-level results: In a later analysis, a genetic analysis reported fewer productive-TCR N-insertions in an Asian-associated ancestry cluster than the cohort average.

PCR amplification relied on 60 Vbeta primers (plus 13 Jbeta primers). Profiling relied on immunoSEQ multiplex PCR, and the TCRdb table lists in-frame clones only, not all of them. This sample carries tens of thousands of clones, with approximately 2.1% going to the ten biggest clones. This receptor was identified in a woman aged 40 to 50 in good health and CMV-seronegative. This chain joins TRBV7-2 and TRBJ1-2, with 9 bases aligning to TRBD1. Sequencing used PBMCs. CDR3 loop: CASSKQGAFYGYTF. The CDR3 bases are TGTGCCAGCAGCAAACAGGGGGCTTTCTATGGCTACACCTTC.